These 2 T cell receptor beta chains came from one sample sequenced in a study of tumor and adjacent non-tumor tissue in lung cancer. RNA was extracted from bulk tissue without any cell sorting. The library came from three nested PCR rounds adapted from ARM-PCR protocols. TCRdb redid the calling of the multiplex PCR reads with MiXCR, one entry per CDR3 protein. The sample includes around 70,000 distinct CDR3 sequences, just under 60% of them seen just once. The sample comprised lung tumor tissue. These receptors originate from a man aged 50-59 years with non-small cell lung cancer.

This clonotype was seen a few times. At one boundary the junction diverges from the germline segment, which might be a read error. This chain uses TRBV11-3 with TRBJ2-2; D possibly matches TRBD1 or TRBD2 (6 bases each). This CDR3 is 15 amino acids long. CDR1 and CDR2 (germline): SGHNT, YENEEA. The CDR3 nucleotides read TGTGCCAACAGCTTCTCATCGGGGGCCCACGGGGAGCTGTTTTTT. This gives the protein CANSFSSGAHGELFF.

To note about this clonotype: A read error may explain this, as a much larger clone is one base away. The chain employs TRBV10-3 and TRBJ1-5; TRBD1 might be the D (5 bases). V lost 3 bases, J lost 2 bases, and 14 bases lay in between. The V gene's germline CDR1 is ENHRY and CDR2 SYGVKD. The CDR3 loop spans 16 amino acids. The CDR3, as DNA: TGTGCCATCAGTGAACTTCCCACAGGTGGCAATCAGCCCCAGCATTTT. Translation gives CAISELPTGGNQPQHF.